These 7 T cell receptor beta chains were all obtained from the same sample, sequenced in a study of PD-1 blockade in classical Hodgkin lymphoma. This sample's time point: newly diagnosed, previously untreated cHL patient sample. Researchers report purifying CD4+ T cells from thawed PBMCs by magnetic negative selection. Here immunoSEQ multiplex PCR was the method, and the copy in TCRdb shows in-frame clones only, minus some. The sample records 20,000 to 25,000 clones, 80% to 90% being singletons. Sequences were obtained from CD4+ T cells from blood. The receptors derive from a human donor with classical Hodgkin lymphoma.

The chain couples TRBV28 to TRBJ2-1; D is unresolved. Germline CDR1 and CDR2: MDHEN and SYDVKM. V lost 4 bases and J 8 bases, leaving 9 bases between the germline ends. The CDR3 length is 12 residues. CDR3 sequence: CASSWVNYEQFF. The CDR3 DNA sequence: TGTGCCAGCAGTTGGGTGAACTATGAGCAGTTCTTC.

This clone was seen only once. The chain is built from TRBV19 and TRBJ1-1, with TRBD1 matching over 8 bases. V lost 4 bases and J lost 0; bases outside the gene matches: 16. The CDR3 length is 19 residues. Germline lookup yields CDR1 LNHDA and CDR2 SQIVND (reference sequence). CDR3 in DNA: TGTGCCAGTAGTAATTGGGGGACAGGTATCGATCGCATGAACACTGAAGCTTTCTTT. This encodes CASSNWGTGIDRMNTEAFF.

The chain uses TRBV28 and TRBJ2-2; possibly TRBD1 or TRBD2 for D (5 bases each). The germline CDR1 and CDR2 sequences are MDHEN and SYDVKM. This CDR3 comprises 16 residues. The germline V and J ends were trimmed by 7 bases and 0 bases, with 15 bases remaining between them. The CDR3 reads CASILGGTANTGELFF. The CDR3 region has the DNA TGTGCCAGCATCCTAGGTGGGACCGCGAACACCGGGGAGCTGTTTTTT.

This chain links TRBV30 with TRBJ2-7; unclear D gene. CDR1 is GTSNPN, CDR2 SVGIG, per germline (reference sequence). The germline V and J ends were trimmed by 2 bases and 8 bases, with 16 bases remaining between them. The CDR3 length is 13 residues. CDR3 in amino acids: CAWSPEMDHQQYF. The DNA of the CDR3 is TGTGCCTGGAGTCCTGAAATGGATCATCAGCAGTACTTC.

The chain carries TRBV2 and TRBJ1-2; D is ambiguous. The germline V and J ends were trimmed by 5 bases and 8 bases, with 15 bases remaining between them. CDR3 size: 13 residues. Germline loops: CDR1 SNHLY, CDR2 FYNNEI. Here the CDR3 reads CASSRTVGWGYTF. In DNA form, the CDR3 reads TGTGCCAGCAGTCGGACGGTAGGGTGGGGCTACACCTTC. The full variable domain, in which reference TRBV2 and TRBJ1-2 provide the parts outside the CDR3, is EPEVTQTPSHQVTQMGQEVILRCVPISNHLYFYWYRQILGQKVEFLVSFYNNEISEKSEIFDDQFSVERPDGSNFTLKIRSTKLEDSAMYFCASSRTVGWGYTFGSGTRLTVV.

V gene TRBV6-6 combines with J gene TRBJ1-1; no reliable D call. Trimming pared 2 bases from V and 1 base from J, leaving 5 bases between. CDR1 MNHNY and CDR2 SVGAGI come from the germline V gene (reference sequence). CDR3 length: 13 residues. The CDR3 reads CASSYTENTEAFF. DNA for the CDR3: TGTGCCAGCAGTTACACGGAGAACACTGAAGCTTTCTTT.

The CDR3 here is CASSPPGQGNEKLFF. For the CDR3, the DNA is TGCGCCAGCAGCCCACCTGGACAGGGTAATGAAAAACTGTTTTTT. The chain recombines TRBV4-3 with TRBJ1-4, with TRBD1 matching over 8 bases. Germline loops: CDR1 LGHNA, CDR2 YSLEER. The CDR3 has 15 amino acids. V gave up 4 bases and J gave up 4 bases; unmatched junction bases: 5.